One and the same sample provided the 5 T cell receptor beta chains below, sequenced in a study of monozygotic twins with inflammatory bowel disease. TCRdb re-called the 5' RACE reads, yielding one record per CDR3 amino acid sequence without DNA. The sample data list about 440,000 distinct CDR3 sequences. The sequenced sample was blood. Receptor source: a human donor with ulcerative colitis or Crohn's disease, or a healthy co-twin of an affected twin (not recorded which).

The chain employs TRBV7-9 and TRBJ2-1. This CDR3 contains 12 residues. Per germline, CDR1 SEHNR and CDR2 FQNEAQ (reference sequence). The CDR3 is CASSPEIREQFF.

The rearrangement joins TRBV12-3 or TRBV12-4 to TRBJ1-4; the TRBD1 assignment by TCRdb is unverifiable without DNA. This CDR3 comprises 15 residues. Here the CDR3 reads CASSDRTGGWEKLFF.

The gene calls are TRBV6-2 or TRBV6-3 and TRBJ1-5; TCRdb returns TRBD1, unconfirmable since there is no DNA. CDR1 is MNHEY and CDR2 is SVGEGT in the germline V gene. This CDR3 contains 14 residues. The CDR3: CASTPQKEYQPQHF.

This rearrangement joins TRBV18 to TRBJ2-3; there is no DNA to check the TCRdb D call of TRBD1. The CDR3 covers 14 residues. Germline loops: CDR1 KGHSH, CDR2 LQKENI. The CDR3 loop reads CASSRDVIIDTQYF.

This chain connects TRBV5-4 to TRBJ2-2; lacking DNA, the TRBD2 call made by TCRdb goes unchecked. Germline V lookup: CDR1 SGHNT, CDR2 YYREEE (reference sequence). The CDR3 contains 16 residues. This chain's CDR3 is CASSLGRSLNTGELFF.